This TCR beta chain was sequenced during a study of early T cells in non-severe SARS-CoV-2 infection. In the study overall: The input, bulk RNA from unsorted whole blood, was sequenced, and chains were unpaired.

General study results and limits: Matching with VDJdb favored anti-spike CD8 responses (missing private and CD4 specificities).

Unique molecular identifier tags were affixed to discrete cDNA molecules. TCRdb processed the 5' RACE reads anew with MiXCR; each CDR3 protein has one entry. Among some 81,000 distinct CDR3 sequences listed, 9% to 10% were seen once. This clonotype was picked up a small number of times. Its specificity is unknown. Sequenced sample: whole blood. The origin of this receptor is an adult who was a healthcare worker with PCR-confirmed SARS-CoV-2 infection or an uninfected control (not recorded which).

The CDR3: CASEGPNQYEQYF. In DNA form, the CDR3 reads TGTGCCAGCGAAGGCCCCAACCAGTACGAGCAGTACTTC. V gene TRBV28 combines with J gene TRBJ2-7; unclear D gene. There are 13 residues in the CDR3. Germline V gene lookup returns CDR1 MDHEN and CDR2 SYDVKM. V was cut by 8 bases and J by 4 bases, with 15 bases left in between.